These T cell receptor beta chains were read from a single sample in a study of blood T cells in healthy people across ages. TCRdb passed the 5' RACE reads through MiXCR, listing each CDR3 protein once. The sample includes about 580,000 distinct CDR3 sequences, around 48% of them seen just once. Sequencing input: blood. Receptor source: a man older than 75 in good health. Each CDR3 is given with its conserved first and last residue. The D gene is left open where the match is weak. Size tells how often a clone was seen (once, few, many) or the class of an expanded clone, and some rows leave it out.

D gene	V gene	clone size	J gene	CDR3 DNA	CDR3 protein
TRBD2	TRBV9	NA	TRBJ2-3	TGTGCCAGCAGCTATAGCGGGGGGGATGGAGATACGCAGTATTTT	CASSYSGGDGDTQYF
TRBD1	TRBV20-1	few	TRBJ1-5	TGCAGTGCCGCGGACAGGGGGAGACCCCAGCATTTT	CSAADRGRPQHF
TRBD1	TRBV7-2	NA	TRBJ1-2	TGTGCCAGCAGCTCTAACCGGGACAGGGCCTATGGCTGCACCTTC	CASSSNRDRAYGCTF
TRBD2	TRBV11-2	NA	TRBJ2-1	TGTGCCAGCAGCTTAGTGGTAGCGGGGGGCGCTATGTACAATGAGCAGTTCTTC	CASSLVVAGGAMYNEQFF
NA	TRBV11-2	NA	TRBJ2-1	TGTGCCAGCAGCTTAGACATCCGAGACGCCCTTACCTACAATGAGCAGTTCTTC	CASSLDIRDALTYNEQFF
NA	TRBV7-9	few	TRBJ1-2	TGTGCCAGCAGCTTAGGGGACAAACATGGCTACACCTTC	CASSLGDKHGYTF
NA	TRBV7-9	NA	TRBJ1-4	TGTGCCAGCAGCTTAGCTGGGGGCGGACCTGAAAAACTGTTTTTT	CASSLAGGGPEKLFF
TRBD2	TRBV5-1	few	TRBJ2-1	TGCGCCAGCAGCCTGGGACTAGCGGGATTCAACAATGAGCAGTTCTTC	CASSLGLAGFNNEQFF
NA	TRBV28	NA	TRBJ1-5	TGTGCCAGCAGTTTCGTAGCAGGGCTAAATCAGCCCCAGCATTTT	CASSFVAGLNQPQHF
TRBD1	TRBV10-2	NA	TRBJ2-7	TGCGCCAGCAGAGGACAGGCGGCCTACGAGCAGTACTTC	CASRGQAAYEQYF
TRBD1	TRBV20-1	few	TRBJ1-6	TGCAGTGCTCCCTTTATGACAGGGTCAAGGCAGAATTCACCCCTCCACTTT	CSAPFMTGSRQNSPLHF
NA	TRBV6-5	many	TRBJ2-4	TGTGCCAGCAGTCCCGGGCCCCGAACGACCAAAAACATTCAGTACTTC	CASSPGPRTTKNIQYF
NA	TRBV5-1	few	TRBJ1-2	TGCGCCAGCAGCTCTCAGGGTAGGGATTCTGGCTACACCTTC	CASSSQGRDSGYTF
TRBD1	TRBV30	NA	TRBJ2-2	TGTGCCTGGAACCGGGACAGGGGTAACACCGGGGAGCTGTTTTTT	CAWNRDRGNTGELFF
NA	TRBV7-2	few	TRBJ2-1	TGTGCCAGCAGCCGCGGGACAGTTGTCTACAATGAGCAGTTCTTC	CASSRGTVVYNEQFF
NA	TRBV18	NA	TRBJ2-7	TGTGCCAGCTCACCTTCGGGTCACGAGCAGTACTTC	CASSPSGHEQYF
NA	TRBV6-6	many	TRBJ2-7	TGTGCCAGCAGCTCGGGGACCTACGAGCAGTACTTC	CASSSGTYEQYF
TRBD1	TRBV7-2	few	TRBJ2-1	TGTGCCAGCAGCCCCGAGGTGGGGACAGGAGTATACAATGAGCAGTTCTTC	CASSPEVGTGVYNEQFF
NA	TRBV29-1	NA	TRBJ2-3	TGCAGCGTTGAGGGGTCAGCTCGGGCAGATACGCAGTATTTT	CSVEGSARADTQYF
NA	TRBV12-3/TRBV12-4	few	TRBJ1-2	TGTGCCAGCAGCCTTAATGAAGTCTATGGCTACACCTTC	CASSLNEVYGYTF
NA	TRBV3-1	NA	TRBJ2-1	TGTGCCAGCAGCCAAGCAAAGGGGGGTTACAATGAGCAGTTCTTC	CASSQAKGGYNEQFF
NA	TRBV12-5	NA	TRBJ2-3	TGTGCTAGTGGTAAAGAACATCCGCAGTATTTT	CASGKEHPQYF
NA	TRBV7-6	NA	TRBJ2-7	TGTGCCAGCAGCTTAGGGGGGCAGGGGCGTGACGAGCAGTACTTC	CASSLGGQGRDEQYF
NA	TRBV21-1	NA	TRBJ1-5	TGTGCCAGCAGCAAAGAAGGAAGCGGACAGTGCAATCAGCCCCAGCATTTT	CASSKEGSGQCNQPQHF
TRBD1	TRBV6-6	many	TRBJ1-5	TGTGCCAGCAGTCCAATCCCCGGGACAGGGGGTCAGCCCCAGCATTTT	CASSPIPGTGGQPQHF
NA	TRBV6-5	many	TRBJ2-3	TGTGCCAGCAGCCGGGCTTGGGGAGGCACAGATACGCAGTATTTT	CASSRAWGGTDTQYF
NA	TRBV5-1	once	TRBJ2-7	TGCGCCAGCAGCTTGGCCGTTGGGTATGAGCAGTACTTC	CASSLAVGYEQYF
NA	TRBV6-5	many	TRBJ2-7	TGTGCCAGCAGTACCTCCCCCTACTACGAGCAGTACTTC	CASSTSPYYEQYF
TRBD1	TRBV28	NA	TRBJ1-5	TGTGCCAGCAGCCTAGGGGGACAGGGCCTATATCAGCCCCAGCATTTT	CASSLGGQGLYQPQHF
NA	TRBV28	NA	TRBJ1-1	TGTGCCAGCAGCGTGGCCGGGTTGAACACTGAAGCTTTCTTT	CASSVAGLNTEAFF
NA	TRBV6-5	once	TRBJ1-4	TGTGCCAGCAGTTACTCTGGCCAACCAAGCGAAAAACTGCTTTTT	CASSYSGQPSEKLLF
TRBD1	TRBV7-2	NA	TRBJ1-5	TGTGCCAGCAGCAATACAGGGGCGGGCAATCAGCCCCAGCATTTT	CASSNTGAGNQPQHF
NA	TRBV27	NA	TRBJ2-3	TGTGCCAGCAGCCAACAGGCCACAGATACGCAGTATTTT	CASSQQATDTQYF
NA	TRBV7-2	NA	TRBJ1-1	TGTGCCAGCAGCTTAGATGTACCTGAAGCTTTCTTT	CASSLDVPEAFF
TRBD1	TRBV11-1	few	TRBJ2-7	TGTGCCAGCAGCCGTAGCAGGGGGAACTACGAGCAGTACTTC	CASSRSRGNYEQYF
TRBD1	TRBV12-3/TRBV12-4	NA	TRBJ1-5	TGTGCCAGCAGACTCCAGGGGGATAGCAATCAGCCCCAGCATTTT	CASRLQGDSNQPQHF
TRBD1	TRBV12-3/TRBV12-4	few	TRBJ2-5	TGTGCCAGCAGTAACGATGGACAGGGGAGACAAGAGACCCAGTACTTC	CASSNDGQGRQETQYF
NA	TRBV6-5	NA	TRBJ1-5	TGTGCCAGCAGTTACTCCCAGGGGTTGCGGCCCCAGCATTTT	CASSYSQGLRPQHF
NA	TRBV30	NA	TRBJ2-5	TGTGCCTGGAGTGGGGTGGGAAGTGGGACCCAGTACTTC	CAWSGVGSGTQYF
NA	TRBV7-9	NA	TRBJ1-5	TGTGCCAGCAGCTTAGGGGGGGTCTACCAGCCCCAGCATTTT	CASSLGGVYQPQHF
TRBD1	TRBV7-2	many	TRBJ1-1	TGTGCCAGCAGCTTAGGGACAGGAGGAAACACTGAAGCTTTCTTT	CASSLGTGGNTEAFF
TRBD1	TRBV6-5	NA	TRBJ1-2	TGTGCCAGCAGCCCGGGACAGGTCTACTATGGCTACACCTTC	CASSPGQVYYGYTF